The subject of this entry is one T cell receptor (beta chain). This entry is derived from a study of blood T cell repertoires in COVID-19. About the study: The United States, Italy and Spain were the sources of the acute and convalescent COVID-19 samples. In each case, the material was cDNA or gDNA derived from T cells, B-cell-depleted T cells, or PBMCs.

V lost 5 bases, J lost 2 bases, and 2 bases stayed unmatched. Germline CDR1 SEHNR, CDR2 FQNEAQ (reference sequence). This CDR3 has 14 amino acids. Original handling: It was from reference gene primer amplification that nucleated cell counts were estimated. The assay was immunoSEQ multiplex PCR, and TCRdb's table has in-frame clones only and misses some. D and trimming come from the DNA, and the V and J calls and clone size come from that table. This table has some 300,000 clones, under 90% appearing once. This chain links TRBV7-9 with TRBJ2-7; 11 nucleotides agree with TRBD2. Sequenced: PBMCs or T cells enriched from blood (not recorded which). The sequence came from a woman in her twenties or thirties who had recovered from COVID-19. This CDR3 reads CASSLTSGAYEQYF. The CDR3 DNA follows: TGTGCCAGCAGCCTGACTAGCGGGGCCTACGAGCAGTACTTC.